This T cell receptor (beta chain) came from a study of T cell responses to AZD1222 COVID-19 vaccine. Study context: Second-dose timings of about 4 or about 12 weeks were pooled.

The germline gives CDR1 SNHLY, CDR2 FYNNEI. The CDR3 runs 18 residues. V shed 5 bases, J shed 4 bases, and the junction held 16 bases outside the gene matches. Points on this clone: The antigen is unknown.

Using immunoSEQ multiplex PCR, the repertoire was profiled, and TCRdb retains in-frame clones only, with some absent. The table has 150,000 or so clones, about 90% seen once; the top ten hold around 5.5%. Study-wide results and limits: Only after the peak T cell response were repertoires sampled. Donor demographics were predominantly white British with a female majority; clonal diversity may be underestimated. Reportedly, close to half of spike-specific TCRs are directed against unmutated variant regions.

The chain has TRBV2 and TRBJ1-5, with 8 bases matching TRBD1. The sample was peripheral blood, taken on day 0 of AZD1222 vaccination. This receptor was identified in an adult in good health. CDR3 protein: CASSKLPVAGGWNQPQHF. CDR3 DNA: TGTGCCAGCAGTAAACTACCTGTGGCAGGGGGCTGGAATCAGCCCCAGCATTTT.